A single TCR beta chain is shown here with its context. The data were obtained in a study of blood T cell repertoires in COVID-19. Study context: The United States, Italy and Spain supplied acute and convalescent COVID-19 samples. PBMCs, B-cell-depleted T cells, or T cells provided the cDNA or gDNA that made up the material.

Authors' analysis steps: Amplification with reference gene primers provided the estimates of nucleated cell counts. Sequencing was performed with immunoSEQ multiplex PCR; in TCRdb, only in-frame clones are kept and a portion is missing. The DNA gave D and trimming, while V, J and clone size come from that table. In the table there are around 91,000 clones, about 85% of which are singletons. Per germline, CDR1 SGHNT and CDR2 YYREEE (reference sequence). After removal of 4 bases from V and 6 bases from J, the junction contained 8 bases not matched to a gene. CDR3 length equals 14 residues. Sequencing used peripheral blood. The chain combines TRBV5-4 with TRBJ2-7, with 9 bases lining up with TRBD1. This TCR was recovered from a human donor in a cohort sampled during active COVID-19. This CDR3 is CASSQKTGGLEQYF. In DNA form, the CDR3 reads TGTGCCAGCAGCCAGAAGACAGGGGGGCTCGAGCAGTACTTC. Based on the CDR3 plus reference TRBV5-4 and TRBJ2-7, the full variable domain is ETGVTQSPTHLIKTRGQQVTLRCSSQSGHNTVSWYQQALGQGPQFIFQYYREEENGRGNFPPRFSGLQFPNYSSELNVNALELDDSALYLCASSQKTGGLEQYFGPGTRLTVT.